The entry below gives a single T cell receptor (beta chain) sequence along with its context. Its matching antigen is unknown. The sample comes from a study of T cells after yellow fever vaccination. Study findings and constraints: In FACS-sorted repertoires, abundant clonotypes from the bulk population could appear as contaminants. Booster sampling recovered most clones from primary vaccination (96% CD4, around 90% CD8).

TCRdb re-called the 5' RACE reads with MiXCR, one entry per CDR3 protein. The repertoire holds 150,000 to 200,000 distinct CDR3 sequences, with 8% to 13% as singletons. The CDR3 is 12 amino acids. The germline V gene has CDR1 SQVTM and CDR2 ANQGSEA. V shed 4 bases, J shed 9 bases, and the junction held 5 bases outside the gene matches. The input for sequencing was CD8+ T cells sorted from PBMCs, taken 15 days after the yellow fever booster vaccination. The chain has TRBV29-1 and TRBJ2-3; TRBD1 matches at 9 bases. The clonotype was recovered from a young man who received the YFV17D yellow fever vaccine. Here the CDR3 DNA reads TGCAGCGTTGTGGGACAGGGAGTGACGCAGTATTTT. It is translated as CSVVGQGVTQYF.